These 23 T cell receptor beta chains were sequenced from one sample in a study of shared clonotypes between healthy human individuals. Sequencing used immunoSEQ multiplex PCR; TCRdb keeps in-frame clones, though not all of them. This table has around 240,000 clones, over 60% appearing once. The source material was memory CD4+ T cells sorted from blood. Subset in this sample: CD45RA-negative fraction. The source is a man younger than 45 in good health.

V usage is TRBV5-1 and J usage is TRBJ1-4; D call uncertain. The CDR3 runs to 14 residues. Germline V lookup: CDR1 SGHRS, CDR2 YFSETQ. Trimming shortened V by 4 bases and J by 7 bases, and 14 bases separated the two germline ends. The CDR3 here is CASSRDFSFEKLFF. For the CDR3, the DNA is TGCGCCAGCAGCCGCGACTTTTCTTTTGAAAAACTGTTTTTT.

This clone was observed a handful of times. The chain couples TRBV2 to TRBJ1-5; D possibly corresponds to TRBD1 (5 bases). The CDR3 is made up of 13 amino acids. V lost 4 bases and J 4 bases, leaving 8 bases between the germline ends. Per germline, CDR1 SNHLY and CDR2 FYNNEI. CDR3 bases: TGTGCCAGCAGTGGAGGGGAAAATCAGCCCCAGCATTTT. Translating gives CASSGGENQPQHF.

This clone has more than one count but fewer than ten. The chain employs TRBV7-9 and TRBJ2-5; TRBD1 matches 7 bases. This CDR3 contains 14 residues. V trimming: 4 bases; J trimming: 2 bases; junction bases outside the gene matches: 4. Per germline, CDR1 SEHNR and CDR2 FQNEAQ (reference sequence). The chain's CDR3 is CASSSGQEQETQYF. The CDR3 DNA is TGTGCCAGCAGCTCAGGACAGGAACAAGAGACCCAGTACTTC.

The rearrangement links TRBV5-1 to TRBJ2-3, with 10 bases fitting TRBD2. Germline values: CDR1 SGHRS, CDR2 YFSETQ. CDR3 size: 16 residues. V was clipped by 1 base and J by 5 bases; unmatched bases: 7. The CDR3 sequence: CASSLFLAGGGDTQYF. In nucleotides, the CDR3 is TGCGCCAGCAGCTTGTTCTTAGCGGGAGGTGGAGATACGCAGTATTTT.

This chain uses TRBV28 with TRBJ1-5; possible D gene TRBD1, 5 bases. V lost 2 bases to trimming and J lost 4 bases, with 12 bases between them. This CDR3 comprises 15 residues. The germline gives CDR1 MDHEN, CDR2 SYDVKM. The CDR3 sequence is CASSLGGAENQPQHF. As DNA, the CDR3 is TGTGCCAGCAGTTTAGGGGGAGCTGAGAATCAGCCCCAGCATTTT.

This chain links TRBV15 with TRBJ2-7; tentative D call: TRBD1 (6 bases). V lost 1 base and J lost 3, with 7 bases in between. This CDR3 has 13 residues. Germline CDR1 is LNHNV and CDR2 is YYDKDF (reference sequence). The DNA for the CDR3 is TGTGCCACCAGCAGAGTGGACAGCTACGAGCAGTACTTC. This translates into CATSRVDSYEQYF.

The V gene is TRBV6-6, the J gene TRBJ2-7, with D possibly matching TRBD2 (5 bases). The CDR3 spans 12 residues. CDR1 is MNHNY, CDR2 SVGAGI, per germline (reference sequence). V was shortened by 5 bases and J by 5 bases, with 10 bases between the two germline ends. The CDR3 coding sequence is TGTGCCAGCAGTGGACTGGTTGACGAGCAGTACTTC. It translates to CASSGLVDEQYF.

This sequence joins TRBV6-5 and TRBJ2-7; 8 bases are a match to TRBD2. The V segment lost 5 bases and the J segment 5 bases; nucleotides outside the gene matches: 5. Germline values: CDR1 MNHEY, CDR2 SVGAGI. This CDR3 has 13 amino acids. As DNA, the CDR3 is TGTGCCAGCAGTGTAGCGGGACGCAACGAGCAGTACTTC. This codes for CASSVAGRNEQYF.

The genes are TRBV5-6 and TRBJ1-2, with D possibly TRBD1 on 6 matching bases. V was clipped by 0 bases and J by 2 bases, with 11 bases between them. The CDR3 is 15 residues long. CDR1 and CDR2 from the germline V gene are SGHDT and YYEEEE. CDR3 bases: TGTGCCAGCAGCTTGGTGCTGGGGGCCAACTATGGCTACACCTTC. This gives the protein CASSLVLGANYGYTF.

The rearrangement links TRBV6-5 to TRBJ2-5; D possibly uses TRBD1 or TRBD2 (6 bases each). The V gene's germline CDR1 is MNHEY and CDR2 SVGAGI. This CDR3 region has 15 residues. Trimming stripped 4 bases from V and 3 bases from J, with 15 bases between. The CDR3 sequence: CASSSRLGQKETQYF. CDR3 nucleotide sequence: TGTGCCAGCAGTTCCAGACTAGGACAGAAAGAGACCCAGTACTTC.

This CDR3 is CASSFPMTSGGSSYEQYF. The CDR3 bases are TGTGCCAGCAGTTTCCCGATGACTAGCGGGGGGAGCTCCTACGAGCAGTACTTC. The chain employs TRBV28 and TRBJ2-7, with TRBD2 identical over 13 bases. V shed 3 bases and J 0 bases; nucleotides not matched to a gene: 8. Per germline, CDR1 MDHEN and CDR2 SYDVKM. The CDR3 has 18 residues.

This clone was detected ten times or more. The chain has TRBV2 and TRBJ2-4; D gene unclear. CDR1 is SNHLY, CDR2 FYNNEI, per germline. Trimming cost V 7 bases and J 3 bases, with 10 bases left between them. The CDR3 contains 13 residues. CDR3 nucleotides: TGTGCCAGCACACGTCAAAGCAAAAACATTCAGTACTTC. It encodes CASTRQSKNIQYF.

This chain connects TRBV27 to TRBJ2-7; D possibly corresponds to TRBD1 (7 bases). CDR1 and CDR2 from the germline V gene are MNHEY and SMNVEV (reference sequence). V was trimmed by 3 bases and J by 3 bases, leaving 15 bases between them. The CDR3 is made up of 15 amino acids. CDR3 protein: CASSFYTGEVYEQYF. The CDR3 region has the DNA TGTGCCAGCAGTTTTTATACAGGGGAGGTCTACGAGCAGTACTTC.

The J gene is TRBJ2-3, the V gene TRBV2, with 9 nucleotides matching TRBD1. This CDR3 has 15 amino acids. Germline V gene lookup returns CDR1 SNHLY and CDR2 FYNNEI. The ends lost 3 bases at V and 0 bases at J; junction bases unmatched: 1. This CDR3 reads CASSEGQGSTDTQYF. The DNA for the CDR3 is TGTGCCAGCAGTGAGGGACAGGGCAGCACAGATACGCAGTATTTT.

The chain combines TRBV19 with TRBJ2-7; D might be TRBD2 (6 bases). The germline V and J ends were trimmed by 5 bases and 2 bases, with 16 bases remaining between them. This CDR3 has 15 amino acids. Germline V gene lookup returns CDR1 LNHDA and CDR2 SQIVND (reference sequence). The CDR3 protein is CASSPRDLPTYEQYF. CDR3 in DNA: TGTGCCAGTAGTCCGCGGGACTTACCTACCTACGAGCAGTACTTC.

V usage is TRBV5-1 and J usage is TRBJ2-1; the D is unclear. The CDR3 runs 15 residues. V lost 3 bases to trimming and J lost 3 bases, with 13 bases between them. Germline V gene sequence: CDR1 SGHRS, CDR2 YFSETQ. In DNA, the CDR3 is TGCGCCAGCAGCTGGACGCCGATAAACTACAATGAGCAGTTCTTC. Its translation is CASSWTPINYNEQFF. Full variable domain (missing parts from reference TRBV5-1 and TRBJ2-1): KAGVTQTPRYLIKTRGQQVTLSCSPISGHRSVSWYQQTPGQGLQFLFEYFSETQRNKGNFPGRFSGRQFSNSRSEMNVSTLELGDSALYLCASSWTPINYNEQFFGPGTRLTVL.

The gene calls are TRBV5-4 and TRBJ1-2; perhaps TRBD1 as D (5 bases). Trimming took off 2 bases at V and 8 bases at J, with 16 bases between the two ends. The V gene's germline CDR1 is SGHNT and CDR2 YYREEE (reference sequence). The CDR3 loop spans 14 amino acids. The CDR3 here is CASSLKNRDSGYTF. CDR3 nucleotide sequence: TGTGCCAGCAGCTTAAAAAACCGGGACTCGGGCTACACCTTC.

This clone was detected a few times. This chain joins TRBV6-5 and TRBJ1-5, with D possibly matching TRBD1 (5 bases). V was pared by 6 bases and J by 7 bases, with 13 bases between. The CDR3 is 13 amino acids. CDR1 and CDR2 (germline): MNHEY, SVGAGI. CDR3 residues: CASSHSGLQPQHF. The CDR3 DNA reads as TGTGCCAGCAGCCATTCAGGGTTGCAGCCCCAGCATTTT.

This clone has a handful of counts. V gene TRBV7-2 combines with J gene TRBJ2-1; D is unclear. CDR1 is SGHTA, CDR2 FQGNSA, per germline. Between the trimmed V and J ends, which lost 3 bases and 11 bases, there was a span of 8 bases. This CDR3 has 11 residues. CDR3 region: CASSFSRQQFF. CDR3 coding DNA: TGTGCCAGCAGCTTCAGTAGGCAGCAGTTCTTC.

This clone was observed a single time. The chain recombines TRBV7-9 with TRBJ1-5; D ambiguous. The CDR3 runs 15 residues. V lost 3 bases to trimming and J lost 0 bases, with 9 bases between them. Germline CDR1 is SEHNR and CDR2 is FQNEAQ (reference sequence). The CDR3 DNA reads TGTGCCAGCAGCTTCGTGGGAGATAGCAATCAGCCCCAGCATTTT. Encoded protein: CASSFVGDSNQPQHF.

CDR3 region: CASSSRGATEAFF. The CDR3 region has the DNA TGCGCCAGCAGTTCTCGAGGGGCCACTGAAGCTTTCTTT. The genes are TRBV10-2 and TRBJ1-1; D may be TRBD1 (5 bases). CDR1 is WSHSY, CDR2 SAAADI, per germline. V was clipped by 5 bases and J by 4 bases, with 11 bases between them. The CDR3 is 13 residues long.

The chain joins TRBV7-2 to TRBJ1-1, with 7 bases aligning to TRBD1. Germline assignment: CDR1 SGHTA and CDR2 FQGNSA. This CDR3 comprises 15 residues. V lost 7 bases and J lost 1; bases outside the gene matches: 9. The CDR3 here is CASKQYGTANTEAFF. In DNA form, the CDR3 reads TGTGCCAGCAAACAGTATGGGACAGCGAACACTGAAGCTTTCTTT.

This clone was observed a single time. The CDR3 reads CASSPGQGVSYEQYF. CDR3 sequence (DNA): TGCGCCAGCAGCCCAGGACAGGGGGTTTCCTACGAGCAGTACTTC. The chain links TRBV4-1 to TRBJ2-7; 10 bases line up with TRBD1. J was trimmed by 1 base and V by 4 bases; bases with no gene match: 4. Germline loops: CDR1 MGHRA, CDR2 YSYEKL. The CDR3 has 15 amino acids.